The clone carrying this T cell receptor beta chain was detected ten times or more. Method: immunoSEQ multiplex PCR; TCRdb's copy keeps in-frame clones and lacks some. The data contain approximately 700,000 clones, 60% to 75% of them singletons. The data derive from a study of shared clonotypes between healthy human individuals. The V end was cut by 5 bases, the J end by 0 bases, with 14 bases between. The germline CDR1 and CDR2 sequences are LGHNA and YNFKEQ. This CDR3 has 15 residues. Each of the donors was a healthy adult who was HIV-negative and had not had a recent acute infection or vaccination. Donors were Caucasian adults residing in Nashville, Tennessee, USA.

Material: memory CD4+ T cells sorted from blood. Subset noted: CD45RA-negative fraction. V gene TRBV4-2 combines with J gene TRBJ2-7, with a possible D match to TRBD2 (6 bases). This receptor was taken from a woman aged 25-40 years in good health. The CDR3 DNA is TGTGCCAGCAGCTCCAGACTAGAAGGCTCCTACGAGCAGTACTTC. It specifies CASSSRLEGSYEQYF.